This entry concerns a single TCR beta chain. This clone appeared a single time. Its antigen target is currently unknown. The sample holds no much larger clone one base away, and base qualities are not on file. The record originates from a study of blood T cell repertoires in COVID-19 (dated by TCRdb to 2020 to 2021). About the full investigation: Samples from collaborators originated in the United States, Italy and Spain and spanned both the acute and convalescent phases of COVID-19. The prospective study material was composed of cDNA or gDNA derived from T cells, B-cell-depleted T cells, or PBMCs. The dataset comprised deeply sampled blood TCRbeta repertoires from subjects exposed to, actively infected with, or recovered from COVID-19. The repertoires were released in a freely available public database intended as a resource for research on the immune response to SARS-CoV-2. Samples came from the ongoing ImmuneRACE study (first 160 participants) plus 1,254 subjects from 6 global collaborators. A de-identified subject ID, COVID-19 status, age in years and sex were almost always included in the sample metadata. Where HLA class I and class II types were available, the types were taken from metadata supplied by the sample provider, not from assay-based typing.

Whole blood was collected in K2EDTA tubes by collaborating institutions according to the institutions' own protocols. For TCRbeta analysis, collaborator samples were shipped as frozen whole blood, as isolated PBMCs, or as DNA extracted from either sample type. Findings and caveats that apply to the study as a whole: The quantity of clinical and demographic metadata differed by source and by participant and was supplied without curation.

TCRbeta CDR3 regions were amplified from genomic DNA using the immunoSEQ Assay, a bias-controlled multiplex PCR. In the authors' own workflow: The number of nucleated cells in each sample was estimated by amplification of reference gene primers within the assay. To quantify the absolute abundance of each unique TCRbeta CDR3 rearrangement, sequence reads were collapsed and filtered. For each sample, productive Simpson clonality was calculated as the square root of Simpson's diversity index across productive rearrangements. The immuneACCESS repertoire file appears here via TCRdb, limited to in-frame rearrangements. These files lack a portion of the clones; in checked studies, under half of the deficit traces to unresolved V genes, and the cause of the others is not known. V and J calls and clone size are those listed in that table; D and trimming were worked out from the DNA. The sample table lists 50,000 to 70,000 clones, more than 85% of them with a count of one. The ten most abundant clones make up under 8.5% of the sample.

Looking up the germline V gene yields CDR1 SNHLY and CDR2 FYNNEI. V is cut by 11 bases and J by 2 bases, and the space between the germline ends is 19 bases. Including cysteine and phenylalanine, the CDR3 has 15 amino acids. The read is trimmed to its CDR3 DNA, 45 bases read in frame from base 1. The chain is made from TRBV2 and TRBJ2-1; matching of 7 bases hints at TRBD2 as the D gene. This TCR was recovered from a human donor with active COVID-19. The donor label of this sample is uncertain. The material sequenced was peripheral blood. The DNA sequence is TGTGCCGGCCTGGGCGGAGGGGGGGCCTACAATGAGCAGTTCTTC. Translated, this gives CAGLGGGGAYNEQFF.